A single sample gave rise to the 21 T cell receptor beta chains below, sequenced in a study of graft-versus-host responses after intestinal transplantation. Repertoires were generated with immunoSEQ multiplex PCR, while TCRdb's copy carries only in-frame clones and drops some. The sample gives around 30,000 clones, around nine tenths of which show up once; around 10% is in the top ten. Sequences were derived from PBMCs, sampled roughly 68 weeks after intestinal transplantation. The source of these receptors is a human patient who received an intestinal transplant, so some T cells may come from the graft donor.

This clone appeared a single time. The chain has TRBV7-2 and TRBJ2-7; tentative D call: TRBD2 (6 bases). The CDR3 spans 14 residues. Deletions cut 6 bases from V and 7 bases from J, with 19 bases between. The germline CDR1 and CDR2 sequences are SGHTA and FQGNSA. The DNA for the CDR3 is TGTGCCAGCAGTCCGCCGGGACTCCAATTTGAGCAGTACTTC. This gives the protein CASSPPGLQFEQYF.

V and J are TRBV5-4 and TRBJ1-1; D is undetermined. This CDR3 comprises 14 residues. CDR1 and CDR2 from the germline V gene are SGHNT and YYREEE (reference sequence). Trimming removed 4 bases at V and 0 bases at J, with 10 bases between. In DNA, the CDR3 is TGTGCCAGCAGCCGCTTTCAATTGAACACTGAAGCTTTCTTT. This sequence encodes CASSRFQLNTEAFF.

This clone was observed a single time. V and J are TRBV30 and TRBJ2-7; D tentatively fits TRBD1 or TRBD2 (6 bases each). Trimming left V 0 bases short and J 2 bases short, with 8 bases between. This CDR3 has 13 amino acids. Germline V CDR1 and CDR2: GTSNPN, SVGIG (reference sequence). The CDR3 nucleotides read TGTGCCTGGAGTGTAGGGGGGACCTACGAGCAGTACTTC. Amino acid sequence: CAWSVGGTYEQYF.

The chain employs TRBV18 and TRBJ2-7; no clear D gene. V lost 3 bases and J lost 2, with 5 bases in between. The CDR3 sequence is 12 residues long. Per germline, CDR1 KGHSH and CDR2 LQKENI. CDR3 amino acids: CASSPNAYEQYF. In nucleotides, the CDR3 is TGTGCCAGCTCACCGAACGCCTACGAGCAGTACTTC. The variable domain in full, completed from reference TRBV18 and TRBJ2-7, reads NAGVMQNPRHLVRRRGQEARLRCSPMKGHSHVYWYRQLPEEGLKFMVYLQKENIIDESGMPKERFSAEFPKEGPSILRIQQVVRGDSAAYFCASSPNAYEQYFGPGTRLTVT.

This clone was seen more than once but under ten times. The chain has TRBV7-3 and TRBJ2-3; TRBD2 might be the D (6 bases). CDR3 length: 14 amino acids. CDR1 SGHTA and CDR2 FQGTGA come from the germline V gene. The V end lost 1 base, the J end lost 3 bases, and 8 bases lay between the germline ends. The CDR3 nucleotides read TGTGCCAGCAGCTTAATGCGGGAAACAGATACGCAGTATTTT. This encodes CASSLMRETDTQYF.

This clone was detected once. The gene calls are TRBV13 and TRBJ2-3, with D unresolved. Trimming cost V 1 base and J 0 bases, with 2 bases left between them. The length of the CDR3 is 13 residues. Germline CDR1 PRHDT, CDR2 FYEKMQ (reference sequence). For the CDR3, the DNA is TGTGCCAGCAGCTTAGACAGCACAGATACGCAGTATTTT. Translating it yields CASSLDSTDTQYF.

Concerning this clone: Different DNA sequences within this sample yield the same CDR3. This chain links TRBV5-1 with TRBJ2-1, with D uncertain. CDR3 length equals 13 residues. CDR1 and CDR2 from the germline V gene are SGHRS and YFSETQ. V lost 0 bases to trimming and J lost 4 bases, with 5 bases between them. The CDR3 reads CASSLERYNEQFF. The CDR3 region has the DNA TGCGCCAGCAGCTTGGAACGATACAATGAGCAGTTCTTC.

The genes are TRBV27 and TRBJ2-2; 7 bases fit TRBD1. Germline loops: CDR1 MNHEY, CDR2 SMNVEV (reference sequence). This CDR3 spans 15 amino acids. Trimming removed 4 bases from V and 2 bases from J; junction bases left unmatched: 4. The CDR3 here is CASSSDRRNTGELFF. The CDR3 nucleotides read TGTGCCAGCAGTTCGGACAGGCGTAACACCGGGGAGCTGTTTTTT.

The CDR3 loop reads CASSVEGMAASPLHF. CDR3 DNA: TGTGCCAGCAGCGTAGAGGGGATGGCCGCTTCACCCCTCCACTTT. The chain joins TRBV9 to TRBJ1-6, with D possibly being TRBD1 (5 bases). Trimming took off 0 bases at V and 9 bases at J, with 13 bases between the two ends. The germline CDR1 and CDR2 sequences are SGDLS and YYNGEE. The CDR3 is 15 residues long.

The CDR3 loop reads CATSSHRKASGELFF. CDR3 coding DNA: TGTGCCACCAGCAGCCACAGGAAGGCAAGCGGGGAGCTGTTTTTT. The gene calls are TRBV15 and TRBJ2-2, with D tentatively TRBD1 (5 bases). Germline CDR1 LNHNV, CDR2 YYDKDF (reference sequence). This CDR3 is built from 15 residues. V shed 3 bases and J shed 7 bases, with 15 bases lying between them. Filled out from reference TRBV15 and TRBJ2-2, the complete variable domain reads DAMVIQNPRYQVTQFGKPVTLSCSQTLNHNVMYWYQQKSSQAPKLLFHYYDKDFNNEADTPDNFQSRRPNTSFCFLDIRSPGLGDTAMYLCATSSHRKASGELFFGEGSRLTVL.

On this clone: The junction and the germline gene differ at one end; a read error may be behind it. J is TRBJ2-1 and V is TRBV11-2; D gene unclear. Germline V gives CDR1 SGHAT, CDR2 FQNNGV. This CDR3 contains 13 residues. In nucleotides, the CDR3 is TGTACCAGCAGCTTAGTTGGCCCTAGGGAGCAGTTCTTC. Protein product: CTSSLVGPREQFF.

V and J are TRBV20-1 and TRBJ1-1; D unclear. CDR1 is DFQATT and CDR2 is SNEGSKA in the germline V gene (reference sequence). The CDR3 has 11 residues. The V and J ends lost 5 bases and 3 bases respectively, with 7 bases between them. The CDR3 is CSAFLDTEAFF. CDR3 DNA sequence: TGCAGTGCTTTCCTGGACACTGAAGCTTTCTTT.

This sequence joins TRBV5-1 and TRBJ2-5; no reliable D call. Germline-derived CDR1 and CDR2 are SGHRS and YFSETQ. This CDR3 contains 11 residues. Deletions cut 3 bases from V and 8 bases from J, with 8 bases between. CDR3 in amino acids: CASSSLATQYF. CDR3 DNA: TGCGCCAGCAGCTCCCTCGCCACCCAGTACTTC.

This chain uses TRBV29-1 with TRBJ2-2; possible D gene TRBD1, 6 bases. V was trimmed by 7 bases and J by 3 bases, leaving 9 bases between them. The CDR3 has 12 residues. The germline V gene encodes CDR1 SQVTM and CDR2 ANQGSEA. The CDR3 sequence: CSAEGDTGELFF. In nucleotides, the CDR3 is TGCAGCGCCGAGGGGGACACCGGGGAGCTGTTTTTT.

J is TRBJ2-7 and V is TRBV4-1, with TRBD1 identical over 7 bases. CDR1 and CDR2 (germline): MGHRA, YSYEKL. The CDR3 extends over 18 amino acids. Unmatched junction bases numbered 15, after V lost 4 bases and J lost 0 bases. The CDR3 protein is CASSRGTVGTVSSYEQYF. Written as DNA, the CDR3 is TGCGCCAGCAGCCGAGGAACTGTCGGGACAGTGAGCTCCTACGAGCAGTACTTC.

This chain links TRBV9 with TRBJ1-1; possibly TRBD1 for D (5 bases). V lost 4 bases to trimming and J lost 1 base, with 11 bases between them. This CDR3 has 14 amino acids. CDR1 SGDLS and CDR2 YYNGEE come from the germline V gene. CDR3 amino acids: CASSFGTGNTEAFF. The CDR3 DNA sequence: TGTGCCAGCAGCTTCGGGACGGGGAACACTGAAGCTTTCTTT. The entire variable domain, with the rest obtained from reference TRBV9 and TRBJ1-1, is as follows: DSGVTQTPKHLITATGQRVTLRCSPRSGDLSVYWYQQSLDQGLQFLIQYYNGEERAKGNILERFSAQQFPDLHSELNLSSLELGDSALYFCASSFGTGNTEAFFGQGTRLTVV.

This chain uses TRBV18 with TRBJ2-3; TRBD1 matches at 7 bases. Germline assignment: CDR1 KGHSH and CDR2 LQKENI. V shed 2 bases and J 6 bases; nucleotides not matched to a gene: 11. This CDR3 has 16 residues. The CDR3 DNA reads TGTGCCAGCTCACCAAAAGGGACAGCCGAGAAGGATACGCAGTATTTT. It is translated as CASSPKGTAEKDTQYF.

The rearrangement uses TRBV30 and TRBJ1-1; D may be TRBD1 (6 bases). Trimming left V 3 bases short and J 1 base short, with 18 bases between. Germline V gene lookup returns CDR1 GTSNPN and CDR2 SVGIG (reference sequence). The CDR3 consists of 16 residues. Here the CDR3 DNA reads TGTGCCTGGAGCCCTGTTCCCGGGACAAAGAACACTGAAGCTTTCTTT. Translation: CAWSPVPGTKNTEAFF.

The V call is TRBV5-6, the J call TRBJ2-7; D tentatively fits TRBD1 or TRBD2 (5 bases each). Germline V lookup: CDR1 SGHDT, CDR2 YYEEEE. The CDR3 extends over 16 amino acids. Trimming cost V 4 bases and J 3 bases, with 20 bases left between them. This CDR3 is CASSQSGTAGGYEQYF. The CDR3 DNA is TGTGCCAGCAGCCAATCCGGGACCGCGGGCGGCTACGAGCAGTACTTC.

The rearrangement links TRBV7-8 to TRBJ1-1; D remains ambiguous. CDR3 length: 12 residues. V was shortened by 4 bases and J by 13 bases, with 16 bases between the two germline ends. Germline V lookup: CDR1 SGHVS, CDR2 FQNEAQ. The DNA for the CDR3 is TGTGCCAGCAGCTCGAGCTCTTTGATTGGTTTCTTT. This sequence encodes CASSSSSLIGFF.

The chain joins TRBV29-1 to TRBJ2-5, with TRBD2 as a possible D gene (5 bases). Per germline, CDR1 SQVTM and CDR2 ANQGSEA. The CDR3 loop spans 12 amino acids. The CDR3 DNA reads as TGCACGACGAGTGGAGGAGAAGAGACCCAGTACTTC. This sequence encodes CTTSGGEETQYF.